One and the same sample provided the 3 T cell receptor beta chains below, sequenced in a study of Graves' ophthalmopathy and Graves' hyperthyroidism (dated by TCRdb to the late 2010s). The listed sequencing device is Illumina HiSeq 2000. For repertoire sequencing, TCR beta CDR3 regions were amplified from RNA transcripts. The first round of RT-PCR was done with HTBI primers and the Qiagen OneStep RT-PCR kit, and was followed by a second round of multiplex PCR, then size selection and purification. TCRdb redid the processing of the public reads, applying fastp at Q25 and MiXCR, and retained in-frame beta chains. Each record represents a unique CDR3 protein, reported with the most common genes and DNA among its rows. Counted in this sample were a few hundred thousand distinct CDR3 sequences; about 18% of them appeared once. 2.4% of the sample is in the top ten clones. Sequencing used peripheral blood. These receptor sequences come from an adult woman with stable Graves' hyperthyroidism.

In this sample, this clonotype turned up many times. The chain combines TRBV29-1 with TRBJ2-5; the D gene could be TRBD1 or TRBD2 (5 bases each). Trimming took off 1 base at V and 2 bases at J, with 11 bases between the two ends. This CDR3 has 14 residues. Germline values: CDR1 SQVTM, CDR2 ANQGSEA. The CDR3 here is CSVEGRETQETQYF. The CDR3 DNA is TGCAGCGTTGAAGGCAGGGAGACTCAAGAGACCCAGTACTTC. The whole variable domain, filled in from reference TRBV29-1 and TRBJ2-5, reads SAVISQKPSRDICQRGTSLTIQCQVDSQVTMMFWYRQQPGQSLTLIATANQGSEATYESGFVIDKFPISRPNLTFSTLTVSNMSPEDSSIYLCSVEGRETQETQYFGPGTRLLVL.

V gene TRBV5-1 combines with J gene TRBJ2-7, with a tentative D call TRBD1 (6 bases). Germline lookup yields CDR1 SGHRS and CDR2 YFSETQ. V was trimmed by 3 bases and J by 1 base, leaving 11 bases between them. The CDR3 is 14 residues long. This CDR3 reads CASSSQGISYEQYF. The CDR3 DNA is TGCGCCAGCAGCTCCCAGGGGATATCCTACGAGCAGTACTTC.

The J gene is TRBJ1-5, the V gene TRBV20-1; 7 bases fit TRBD1. The CDR3 is made up of 13 amino acids. Germline trimming cut 5 bases from V and 4 bases from J; bases unmatched to any gene: 5. From germline, CDR1 is DFQATT and CDR2 SNEGSKA (reference sequence). The CDR3 is CSASGTANQPQHF. The CDR3 DNA reads as TGCAGTGCTTCAGGGACAGCGAATCAGCCCCAGCATTTT.